The 20 T cell receptor beta chains reported below all come from one sample, sequenced in a study of T cells in pancreatic ductal adenocarcinoma. No neoadjuvant therapy was given to the selected pancreatic ductal adenocarcinoma patients before their surgery. TCRdb's table, derived via immunoSEQ multiplex PCR, lists solely in-frame clones and lacks some. The sample records about 100,000 clones, about 95% being singletons. The sequenced sample was PBMCs. The source is a human donor with pancreatic ductal adenocarcinoma.

CDR3 bases: TGTGCCAGCAGCGAGGGGACACAGGGCTTGAACACTGAAGCTTTCTTT. Encoded protein: CASSEGTQGLNTEAFF. V usage is TRBV9 and J usage is TRBJ1-1; maybe TRBD1 (6 bases). This CDR3 contains 16 residues. Germline CDR1 reads SGDLS; CDR2 reads YYNGEE. Between the trimmed V and J ends, which lost 3 bases and 0 bases, there was a span of 15 bases. Supplemented by reference TRBV9 and TRBJ1-1, the full variable domain reads DSGVTQTPKHLITATGQRVTLRCSPRSGDLSVYWYQQSLDQGLQFLIQYYNGEERAKGNILERFSAQQFPDLHSELNLSSLELGDSALYFCASSEGTQGLNTEAFFGQGTRLTVV.

The chain employs TRBV10-3 and TRBJ1-1, with D perhaps TRBD1 (5 bases). V shed 3 bases and J shed 2 bases, with 13 bases lying between them. Germline V gene sequence: CDR1 ENHRY, CDR2 SYGVKD. The CDR3 contains 15 residues. For the CDR3, the DNA is TGTGCCATCAGTGACATAGACAGCTATAACACTGAAGCTTTCTTT. It codes for CAISDIDSYNTEAFF.

This sequence joins TRBV9 and TRBJ2-3; no reliable D call. Trimming shortened V by 0 bases and J by 1 base, and 6 bases separated the two germline ends. The CDR3 is 14 amino acids. The germline gives CDR1 SGDLS, CDR2 YYNGEE. The CDR3 sequence: CASSVGPRTDTQYF. CDR3 nucleotide sequence: TGTGCCAGCAGCGTAGGGCCCCGCACAGATACGCAGTATTTT.

The chain uses TRBV2 and TRBJ2-5; 11 positions agree with TRBD2. Unmatched junction bases numbered 17, after V lost 8 bases and J lost 3 bases. The CDR3 loop spans 18 amino acids. Germline-derived CDR1 and CDR2 are SNHLY and FYNNEI. CDR3 in amino acids: CASSEGGLAVNWKETQYF. DNA for the CDR3: TGTGCCAGCTCCGAGGGGGGACTAGCGGTAAACTGGAAAGAGACCCAGTACTTC.

V gene TRBV9 combines with J gene TRBJ2-6; 8 bases agree with TRBD1. Germline V gives CDR1 SGDLS, CDR2 YYNGEE. Unmatched junction bases numbered 3, after V lost 3 bases and J lost 1 base. The CDR3 is made up of 16 amino acids. CDR3 nucleotides: TGTGCCAGCAGCGCGGACAGGGTTTCTGGGGCCAACGTCCTGACTTTC. Encoded protein: CASSADRVSGANVLTF. The full variable domain, in which reference TRBV9 and TRBJ2-6 provide the parts outside the CDR3, is DSGVTQTPKHLITATGQRVTLRCSPRSGDLSVYWYQQSLDQGLQFLIQYYNGEERAKGNILERFSAQQFPDLHSELNLSSLELGDSALYFCASSADRVSGANVLTFGAGSRLTVL.

The chain combines TRBV7-2 with TRBJ1-1; D is undetermined. The V end lost 4 bases, the J end lost 5 bases, and 23 bases lay between the germline ends. The CDR3 extends over 17 amino acids. The germline gives CDR1 SGHTA, CDR2 FQGNSA. CDR3 amino acids: CASSSSRRLSRETEAFF. The CDR3 coding sequence is TGTGCCAGCAGCTCTTCTCGGCGATTGTCCCGGGAAACTGAAGCTTTCTTT.

The chain employs TRBV5-1 and TRBJ2-4, with D possibly matching TRBD2 (6 bases). Germline V gene data show CDR1 as SGHRS and CDR2 as YFSETQ. This CDR3 has 14 residues. Trimming cost V 0 bases and J 8 bases, with 12 bases left between them. The CDR3 protein is CASSLGGDGDIQYF. The CDR3 DNA sequence: TGCGCCAGCAGCTTGGGGGGGGACGGAGACATTCAGTACTTC.

The chain joins TRBV5-6 to TRBJ1-4, with TRBD1 identical over 7 bases. The CDR3 runs to 13 residues. CDR1 is SGHDT, CDR2 YYEEEE, per germline. V lost 5 bases and J lost 8; bases outside the gene matches: 6. The CDR3 region has the DNA TGTGCCAGCAGAAGCCAGGGGGTAGAAAAACTGTTTTTT. Protein: CASRSQGVEKLFF.

This clone occurred a few times. V gene TRBV6-5 combines with J gene TRBJ1-2, with 12 bases aligning to TRBD1. Germline trimming cut 8 bases from V and 8 bases from J; bases unmatched to any gene: 12. Germline V gene sequence: CDR1 MNHEY, CDR2 SVGAGI. The CDR3 length is 15 residues. The CDR3 bases are TGTGCCAGCGTGTCCGGGACAGGGGGCGCGAGAGGCTACACCTTC. Protein: CASVSGTGGARGYTF.

The V and J genes are TRBV4-2 and TRBJ1-2, with TRBD1 as a possible D gene (5 bases). Trimming removed 1 base from V and 8 bases from J, with 17 bases in between. The CDR3 sequence is 15 residues long. The germline V gene has CDR1 LGHNA and CDR2 YNFKEQ. The CDR3 nucleotides are TGTGCCAGCAGCCAAGTGGGGGGGGACGGAGAAGGCTACACCTTC. Encoded protein: CASSQVGGDGEGYTF.

The V gene is TRBV7-9, the J gene TRBJ1-3, with no clear D. Germline CDR1 is SEHNR and CDR2 is FQNEAQ (reference sequence). Trimming took 4 bases from V and 0 from J, leaving 13 bases between them. CDR3 length: 16 amino acids. CDR3 sequence (DNA): TGTGCCAGCAGCTCCCCGGGGTGGGGCTCTGGAAACACCATATATTTT. Translated: CASSSPGWGSGNTIYF.

The V call is TRBV28, the J call TRBJ2-5, with 7 bases identical to TRBD1. CDR1 and CDR2 (germline): MDHEN, SYDVKM. V dropped 7 bases and J dropped 6; count of bases not matched to a gene: 5. The CDR3 is made up of 12 amino acids. The CDR3 nucleotides are TGTGCCAGCACGAGACAGGGAAAGACCCAGTACTTC. This translates into CASTRQGKTQYF.

The V gene is TRBV15, the J gene TRBJ2-7; 7 bases agree with TRBD2. This CDR3 has 14 residues. In germline, CDR1 is LNHNV, CDR2 YYDKDF (reference sequence). The junction had 4 bases not matched to a gene; V was cut back by 1 base and J by 4 bases. In DNA, the CDR3 is TGTGCCACCAGCAGAGGCGGGAGTGGATACGAGCAGTACTTC. Amino acid sequence: CATSRGGSGYEQYF.

J is TRBJ2-7 and V is TRBV25-1, with a possible D match to TRBD2 (6 bases). Trimming removed 4 bases at V and 1 base at J, with 14 bases between. There are 15 residues in the CDR3. CDR1 is MGHDK and CDR2 is SYGVNS in the germline V gene. The DNA for the CDR3 is TGTGCCAGCAGTGGATCACTAGCTAGTTCCTACGAGCAGTACTTC. Its translation is CASSGSLASSYEQYF.

The CDR3 is CASSTRQGMSTEAFF. CDR3 DNA sequence: TGTGCCAGCAGCACCCGACAGGGAATGTCTACTGAAGCTTTCTTT. The chain links TRBV7-9 to TRBJ1-1; 7 bases are a match to TRBD1. The CDR3 is made up of 15 amino acids. V lost 5 bases and J lost 5; bases outside the gene matches: 11. Germline-derived CDR1 and CDR2 are SEHNR and FQNEAQ (reference sequence).

The CDR3 nucleotides are TGTGCCATCAGACTCGGGGAGGGCAGTGAAAAACTGTTTTTT. Encoded protein: CAIRLGEGSEKLFF. V is TRBV10-3 and J is TRBJ1-4; D is unresolved. The V end was cut by 6 bases, the J end by 7 bases, with 15 bases between. The V gene's germline CDR1 is ENHRY and CDR2 SYGVKD. The CDR3 runs 14 residues.

This clone was recorded once. The chain links TRBV5-1 to TRBJ2-1; no clear D gene. Between the trimmed V and J ends, which lost 1 base and 0 bases, there was a span of 5 bases. The CDR3 consists of 14 residues. CDR1 and CDR2 (germline): SGHRS, YFSETQ. CDR3 nucleotide sequence: TGCGCCAGCAGCTTGTCAGGCTCCTACAATGAGCAGTTCTTC. Translated: CASSLSGSYNEQFF.

The chain combines TRBV19 with TRBJ1-2, with a tentative D call TRBD1 (6 bases). Deletions cut 2 bases from V and 5 bases from J, with 15 bases between. The germline gives CDR1 LNHDA, CDR2 SQIVND (reference sequence). This CDR3 comprises 15 residues. CDR3 in amino acids: CASSISGGGQYGYTF. In nucleotides, the CDR3 is TGTGCCAGTAGTATAAGCGGGGGAGGACAGTATGGCTACACCTTC.

The chain combines TRBV7-8 with TRBJ2-5, with D perhaps matching TRBD2 (5 bases). The ends were cut back, 2 bases at V and 1 base at J, with 14 bases in the middle. Germline V gives CDR1 SGHVS, CDR2 FQNEAQ. The CDR3 has 16 amino acids. The CDR3 protein is CASSLIKRKLQETQYF. Written as DNA, the CDR3 is TGTGCCAGCAGCTTAATTAAGCGGAAGCTCCAAGAGACCCAGTACTTC.

This clone was counted a single time. V gene TRBV6-5 combines with J gene TRBJ2-7, with D perhaps TRBD2 (5 bases). The CDR3 extends over 15 amino acids. CDR1 is MNHEY and CDR2 is SVGAGI in the germline V gene. V lost 3 bases, J lost 0 bases, and 12 bases lay in between. CDR3 nucleotide sequence: TGTGCCAGCAGTTATGAAGCGGTTCCCTCCTACGAGCAGTACTTC. It encodes CASSYEAVPSYEQYF.